The 2 T cell receptor beta chains reported below all come from one sample, sequenced in a study of radiation and T cells in renal cell carcinoma. As for time point: baseline pretreatment blood. Treatment noted: 15 Gy SBRT to primary tumor, nephrectomy 4 weeks later. Method: immunoSEQ multiplex PCR; TCRdb's copy keeps in-frame clones and lacks some. The sample carries approximately 140,000 clones, less than 85% recorded once. The material was blood, obtained from a patient whose treatment included radiotherapy and nephrectomy. Receptors originate from a woman between 50 and 59 years old with renal cell carcinoma.

V gene TRBV10-1 combines with J gene TRBJ2-2, with D possibly matching TRBD2 (6 bases). The CDR3 totals 13 residues. V lost 6 bases to trimming and J lost 6 bases, with 11 bases between them. Germline V gene data show CDR1 as WNHNN and CDR2 as SYGVQD (reference sequence). The CDR3 nucleotides read TGCGCCAGCAGCTCCGGGACTCCCGGGGAGCTGTTTTTT. This sequence encodes CASSSGTPGELFF.

The chain combines TRBV27 with TRBJ1-1; D is ambiguous. The germline CDR1 and CDR2 sequences are MNHEY and SMNVEV (reference sequence). The V end was cut by 7 bases, the J end by 6 bases, with 15 bases between. The CDR3 contains 13 residues. DNA of the CDR3: TGTGCCAGCATCCCAAGGGAAGGTTCTGAAGCTTTCTTT. The encoded protein is CASIPREGSEAFF.